This T cell receptor beta chain was identified in a study of early T cells in non-severe SARS-CoV-2 infection. Study overall: The chains were unpaired, and the sequenced material was bulk RNA from unsorted whole blood.

Unique molecular identifier tags were affixed to discrete cDNA molecules. TCRdb reprocessed the 5' RACE reads with MiXCR, giving one entry per CDR3 protein. The top ten clones hold roughly 7.8% of a sample with about 81,000 distinct CDR3 sequences, 6% to 7% of them seen once. The study, taken as a whole, reports: VDJdb-based annotation leaned toward anti-spike CD8 responses and missed private and CD4 specificities.

This clonotype has only a few counts. Its antigen is currently unknown. The CDR3 is 15 residues long. Trimming stripped 2 bases from V and 1 base from J, with 11 bases between. The TCR originated in an adult who was a healthcare worker with PCR-confirmed SARS-CoV-2 infection or an uninfected control (not recorded which). The specimen was whole blood. The chain combines TRBV12-3 or TRBV12-4 with TRBJ2-5; D is perhaps TRBD2 (6 bases). CDR3 nucleotide sequence: TGTGCCAGCAGTTTATTCGCGGGGCGCCAAGAGACCCAGTACTTC. The encoded protein is CASSLFAGRQETQYF.